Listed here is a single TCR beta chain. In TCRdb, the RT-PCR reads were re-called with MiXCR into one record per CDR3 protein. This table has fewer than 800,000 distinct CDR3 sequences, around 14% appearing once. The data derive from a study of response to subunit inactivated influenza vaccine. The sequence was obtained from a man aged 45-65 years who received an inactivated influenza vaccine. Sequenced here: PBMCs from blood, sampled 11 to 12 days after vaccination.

CDR3 sequence (DNA): TGTGCCAGCAGGGATAGCATAGATACCGTCTACGAGCAGTACTTC. Protein: CASRDSIDTVYEQYF. This sequence joins TRBV2 and TRBJ2-7; D remains unclear. The CDR3 consists of 15 residues. V lost 6 bases, J lost 3 bases, and 18 bases lay in between. Germline lookup yields CDR1 SNHLY and CDR2 FYNNEI.